Sequencing of this T cell receptor beta chain was carried out in a study of OX40 agonist ivuxolimab in advanced cancers. The CDR3 spans 12 residues. CDR1 is SGHAT and CDR2 is FQNNGV in the germline V gene. V lost 3 bases, J lost 2 bases, and 4 bases lay in between. Samples were taken at baseline and on day 1 of cycles 4 and 7. Some clones are missing from TCRdb's copy, which holds only in-frame ones; the method was immunoSEQ multiplex PCR. The sample shows about 80,000 clones, 84% of them seen only once. The sequenced sample was CD4+ or CD8+ T cells sorted from blood, obtained in a trial of the OX40 agonist ivuxolimab. The rearrangement uses TRBV11-2 and TRBJ1-2; D call uncertain. The sequence was obtained from an adult with an advanced solid tumor such as melanoma, head and neck, liver or kidney cancer. The CDR3 reads CASSFGNYGYTF. In nucleotides, the CDR3 is TGTGCCAGCAGCTTTGGAAACTATGGCTACACCTTC.